This T cell receptor (beta chain) was captured by sequencing in a study of blood T cell repertoires in COVID-19. Across the study: The samples span acute and convalescent COVID-19 from the United States, Italy and Spain.

Generated by immunoSEQ multiplex PCR, the TCRdb table keeps only in-frame clones and is missing some. Counted here are roughly 220,000 clones, around 89% occurring once; the ten biggest clones make up roughly 2.7%. V dropped 8 bases and J dropped 5 bases, with 13 bases sitting between them. CDR1 is KGHSH and CDR2 is LQKENI in the germline V gene. The CDR3 covers 13 residues. The receptor comes from a woman under 40 who had recovered from COVID-19. The rearrangement uses TRBV18 and TRBJ1-5; D unresolved. The material sequenced was PBMCs or T cells enriched from blood (not recorded which). The CDR3 DNA is TGTGCCAGCACGACCGCCAGGCATCAGCCCCAGCATTTT. It encodes CASTTARHQPQHF.